The rows below give T cell receptor beta chains drawn from one sample of a study of glioma-infiltrating T cells after dendritic cell vaccination. The data were produced by immunoSEQ multiplex PCR, yet TCRdb's version contains in-frame clones alone and is incomplete. The profile shows approximately 90,000 clones, more than 75% of them singletons. Specimen: blood, collected before dendritic cell vaccination. The source is a human donor with glioblastoma. CDR3s include the opening cysteine and the closing phenylalanine or tryptophan. The D gene is left open where the match is weak. The listing skips clone size in some rows; elsewhere it reads once, few, many or a size class.

size	V	J	D	DNA	CDR3
NA	TRBV5-1	TRBJ1-2	NA	TGCGCCAGCTCCTCCCCGGTCTGGGCAGCTAACTATGGCTACACCTTC	CASSSPVWAANYGYTF
NA	TRBV19	TRBJ1-1	NA	TGTGCCAGCGCCTTACAGGAGGGAGGGACTGAAGCTTTCTTT	CASALQEGGTEAFF
NA	TRBV7-6	TRBJ2-3	NA	TGTGCCAGCAGCCCGGGGACTTCCCCGGTGGATACGCAGTATTTT	CASSPGTSPVDTQYF
NA	TRBV7-9	TRBJ2-7	TRBD2	TGTGCCAGCAGCTTAGGTGGGAGGGGTGCCTGGGACGAGCAGTACTTC	CASSLGGRGAWDEQYF
once	TRBV7-2	TRBJ1-2	NA	TGTGCCAGCAGCTTAGCCCCTGGCGGCTACACCTTC	CASSLAPGGYTF
NA	TRBV5-1	TRBJ2-1	NA	TGCGCCAGCAGCTTGCCGGGCAATGAGCAGTTCTTC	CASSLPGNEQFF
NA	TRBV6-5	TRBJ2-7	NA	TGTGCCAGCAGGGAGGGGTACGAGCAGTACTTC	CASREGYEQYF
NA	TRBV6-7	TRBJ2-7	NA	TGTGCCAGCTTGGGTTATGGAAAGACAACCTACGAGCAGTACTTC	CASLGYGKTTYEQYF
NA	TRBV15	TRBJ1-4	NA	TGTGCCACCAGCACTGAGGTTCTTCGAAAACTGTTTTTT	CATSTEVLRKLFF
NA	TRBV7-2	TRBJ2-5	NA	TGTGCCAGCAGCTTAGACAGGGTTGAGACCCAGTACTTC	CASSLDRVETQYF
NA	TRBV7-9	TRBJ2-7	TRBD1	TGTGCCAGCAGCGTCACAGGGGTTTTTAACGAGCAGTACTTC	CASSVTGVFNEQYF
NA	TRBV7-2	TRBJ1-5	NA	TGTGCCAGCAGCCCCCGGGGGGCTAGGGGCAATCAGCCCCAGCATTTT	CASSPRGARGNQPQHF
NA	TRBV6-5	TRBJ1-2	NA	TGTGCCAGCAAGGACAGCCTGGCAGTCGGCTACACCTTC	CASKDSLAVGYTF
NA	TRBV6-1	TRBJ2-7	TRBD1	TGTGCCATCCTGGGACAGGGGGTCTACGAGCAGTACTTC	CAILGQGVYEQYF
NA	TRBV29-1	TRBJ1-2	TRBD1	TGCAGCGTGGGACAGACAACCTATGGCTACACCTTC	CSVGQTTYGYTF
once	TRBV7-8	TRBJ2-2	NA	TGTGCCAGCAGCTCCTCCGTGGGGGGTCCCGGGGAGCTGTTTTTT	CASSSSVGGPGELFF
NA	TRBV7-9	TRBJ1-1	NA	TGTGCCAGCGTTTCCTTGGGAGGGGGGGACACTGAAGCTTTCTTT	CASVSLGGGDTEAFF
NA	TRBV7-7	TRBJ2-3	NA	TGTGCCAGCAGCTGGGGCGGTGTGAGCACAGATACGCAGTATTTT	CASSWGGVSTDTQYF
NA	TRBV7-2	TRBJ1-4	NA	TGTGCCAGCAGCTTATGGAGTTATAATGAAAAACTGTTTTTT	CASSLWSYNEKLFF
NA	TRBV5-3	TRBJ2-7	NA	TGTGCCAGCAGCTTGGAGGGGCACGAGCAGTACTTC	CASSLEGHEQYF
NA	TRBV25-1	TRBJ1-1	NA	TGTGCCAGCAGTGTCCAGGGCTGGACTGAAGCTTTCTTT	CASSVQGWTEAFF
NA	TRBV4-2	TRBJ1-2	NA	TGTGCCAGCAGCCAAGAAGATCGTCCCTCCAGGGGAAGAGGCTATGGCTACACCTTC	CASSQEDRPSRGRGYGYTF
NA	TRBV5-1	TRBJ2-7	NA	TGCGCCAGCAGCCCCCGGGACACTATCTACGAGCAGTACTTC	CASSPRDTIYEQYF
NA	TRBV6-5	TRBJ2-2	NA	TGTGCCATCTACCTTATTAACACCGGGGAGCTGTTTTTT	CAIYLINTGELFF
NA	TRBV5-6	TRBJ1-4	TRBD1	TGTGCCAGCACCTGGGGGACAGATAATGAAAAACTGTTTTTT	CASTWGTDNEKLFF
NA	TRBV5-1	TRBJ1-1	NA	TGCGCCAGCAGCTTGGAACCGAGCATGAACACTGAAGCTTTCTTT	CASSLEPSMNTEAFF
NA	TRBV30	TRBJ1-5	NA	TGTGCCTGGAGTCCAGGGTATGGCAATCAGCCCCAGCATTTT	CAWSPGYGNQPQHF
NA	TRBV11-2	TRBJ2-7	TRBD2	TGTGCCAGCAGCTCCTGGGCGGGAGATAACTACGAGCAGTACTTC	CASSSWAGDNYEQYF
NA	TRBV5-1	TRBJ1-1	NA	TGCGCCAGCAGCTTGGACAGGATGAACACTGAAGCTTTCTTT	CASSLDRMNTEAFF
NA	TRBV7-9	TRBJ1-1	TRBD1	TGTGCCAGCAGCTTCGGACAGGTGAACACTGAAGCTTTCTTT	CASSFGQVNTEAFF